This TCR beta chain was sequenced for a study of blood T cell repertoires in COVID-19. The overall study: Collection of acute and convalescent COVID-19 samples took place in the United States, Italy and Spain. The cDNA or gDNA used as material had been derived from T cells, B-cell-depleted T cells, or PBMCs.

Trimming took off 4 bases at V and 2 bases at J, with 17 bases between the two ends. The germline gives CDR1 KGHDR, CDR2 SFDVKD. The CDR3 length is 16 residues. In the original analysis: Estimated nucleated cell counts came from reference gene primer amplification. This table comes from immunoSEQ multiplex PCR, and its TCRdb copy is limited to in-frame clones, with some not included. D and trimming were read from the DNA, whereas the V and J calls and clone size are those reported in that table. This table has over 350,000 clones, roughly 90% appearing once. The sequence came from a woman between 25 and 40 years old with active or convalescent COVID-19. The sample was peripheral blood. This chain uses TRBV24-1 with TRBJ2-7; TRBD2 might be the D (7 bases). The CDR3 region has the DNA TGTGCCACCAGTGACCGAACAGGGAGGGTGACCTACGAGCAGTACTTC. Its protein is CATSDRTGRVTYEQYF.